Below, 17 T cell receptor beta chains from the same sample are listed, as sequenced in a study of shared clonotypes between healthy human individuals. The assay was immunoSEQ multiplex PCR, and TCRdb's table has in-frame clones only and misses some. The sample contains over 75,000 clones, almost 70% of which appear only once. The specimen was memory CD8+ T cells sorted from blood. As to subset: CD45RO+ cells pooled with CCR7-negative TemRA cells. These receptors were collected from a man in his thirties or forties in good health.

In this sample, this clone turned up many times. This specimen includes other DNA sequences encoding the same CDR3. The rearrangement uses TRBV7-9 and TRBJ2-6, with unresolved D. This CDR3 has 16 residues. Germline assignment: CDR1 SEHNR and CDR2 FQNEAQ (reference sequence). The germline V and J ends were trimmed by 0 bases and 0 bases, with 6 bases remaining between them. The CDR3 reads CASSLARNSGANVLTF. CDR3 in DNA: TGTGCCAGCAGCTTAGCGCGGAACTCTGGGGCCAACGTCCTGACTTTC.

The V gene is TRBV15, the J gene TRBJ1-4, with a weak D call TRBD1 (6 bases). The CDR3 contains 16 residues. V was cut by 0 bases and J by 6 bases, with 14 bases left in between. Germline V CDR1 and CDR2: LNHNV, YYDKDF (reference sequence). The CDR3 DNA sequence: TGTGCCACCAGCAGAGATCGCGGGGGGCGCGATGAAAAACTGTTTTTT. Translating gives CATSRDRGGRDEKLFF.

This clone occurred a few times. The same CDR3 arises from other DNA sequences in this sample as well. This chain connects TRBV28 to TRBJ2-7; D is undetermined. Trimming shortened V by 5 bases and J by 2 bases, and 7 bases separated the two germline ends. The CDR3 length is 12 residues. Germline V CDR1 and CDR2: MDHEN, SYDVKM. The CDR3 region is CASSPRTYEQYF. In DNA, the CDR3 is TGTGCCAGCAGTCCCCGGACCTACGAGCAGTACTTC.

The chain recombines TRBV28 with TRBJ2-1; 7 bases match TRBD1. This CDR3 spans 15 amino acids. In germline, CDR1 is MDHEN, CDR2 SYDVKM. J lost 6 bases, V lost 7 bases, and 12 bases had no gene match. In nucleotides, the CDR3 is TGTGCCAGCACGGACAGGCGCGTTCACGGCAATGAGCAGTTCTTC. Its protein product is CASTDRRVHGNEQFF. The complete variable domain, with remaining parts taken from reference TRBV28 and TRBJ2-1, reads DVKVTQSSRYLVKRTGEKVFLECVQDMDHENMFWYRQDPGLGLRLIYFSYDVKMKEKGDIPEGYSVSREKKERFSLILESASTNQTSMYLCASTDRRVHGNEQFFGPGTRLTVL.

The rearrangement joins TRBV28 to TRBJ1-2; TRBD1 is a possible D gene (5 bases). V was trimmed by 5 bases and J by 2 bases, leaving 9 bases between them. The CDR3 has 13 residues. CDR1 and CDR2 (germline): MDHEN, SYDVKM. The CDR3 loop reads CASSPGRNYGYTF. In DNA form, the CDR3 reads TGTGCCAGCAGTCCGGGACGGAACTATGGCTACACCTTC.

The rearrangement joins TRBV29-1 to TRBJ2-3; TRBD2 aligns across 7 bases. J lost 0 bases, V lost 5 bases, and 2 bases had no gene match. This CDR3 comprises 13 residues. Germline loops: CDR1 SQVTM, CDR2 ANQGSEA. The CDR3 bases are TGCAGCGTTAATAGCGGGAGCACAGATACGCAGTATTTT. Its translation: CSVNSGSTDTQYF.

The genes are TRBV28 and TRBJ1-5; D is possibly TRBD1 (5 bases). CDR3 length equals 14 residues. V lost 4 bases and J lost 0, with 7 bases in between. Germline V gene lookup returns CDR1 MDHEN and CDR2 SYDVKM. In DNA form, the CDR3 reads TGTGCCAGCAGTTCCGGGGGTAGCAATCAGCCCCAGCATTTT. This gives the protein CASSSGGSNQPQHF.

This clone has just a few counts. The V call is TRBV30, the J call TRBJ1-1, with D unclear. Germline values: CDR1 GTSNPN, CDR2 SVGIG (reference sequence). This CDR3 comprises 14 residues. V lost 1 base to trimming and J lost 6 bases, with 15 bases between them. CDR3 bases: TGTGCCTGGAGTGCCTCTAGCAGTAGCGCTGAAGCTTTCTTT. It yields the protein CAWSASSSSAEAFF.

This chain uses TRBV5-5 with TRBJ2-5; D unclear. The CDR3 runs 14 residues. The V end was cut by 0 bases, the J end by 5 bases, with 11 bases between. The V gene's germline CDR1 is SGHKS and CDR2 YYEKEE (reference sequence). The CDR3, as DNA: TGTGCCAGCAGCTTGGAATTTCCAGCGGAGACCCAGTACTTC. Its protein product is CASSLEFPAETQYF.

The rearrangement links TRBV19 to TRBJ1-5; 7 nucleotides line up with TRBD1. The V and J ends lost 6 bases and 4 bases, in that order; junction bases with no gene match: 9. From germline, CDR1 is LNHDA and CDR2 SQIVND (reference sequence). The CDR3 is 15 amino acids. Here the CDR3 reads CASSGTADWNQPQHF. The CDR3 DNA follows: TGTGCCAGTAGCGGGACAGCTGATTGGAATCAGCCCCAGCATTTT.

CDR3 region: CASNVAEDRGQPQHF. The CDR3 DNA is TGTGCCAGCAACGTGGCAGAAGACAGGGGTCAGCCCCAGCATTTT. The chain joins TRBV6-5 to TRBJ1-5, with 8 bases lining up with TRBD1. With V trimmed by 7 bases and J by 6 bases, 11 bases remained unmatched. This CDR3 spans 15 amino acids. Germline-derived CDR1 and CDR2 are MNHEY and SVGAGI.

The chain couples TRBV25-1 to TRBJ2-3, with TRBD1 matching over 8 bases. Unmatched junction bases numbered 12, after V lost 6 bases and J lost 4 bases. This CDR3 spans 16 amino acids. Germline V gene lookup returns CDR1 MGHDK and CDR2 SYGVNS. The CDR3 here is CASSAADRGRPDTQYF. The CDR3 nucleotides are TGTGCCAGCAGCGCCGCAGACAGGGGACGGCCAGATACGCAGTATTTT.

This clone came up a few times. The chain recombines TRBV19 with TRBJ2-1; D remains unclear. The CDR3 runs to 13 residues. Trimming pared 4 bases from V and 6 bases from J, leaving 10 bases between. Germline loops: CDR1 LNHDA, CDR2 SQIVND (reference sequence). CDR3 loop: CASSTHGSNEQFF. CDR3 DNA sequence: TGTGCCAGTAGTACCCACGGAAGCAATGAGCAGTTCTTC.

The chain is built from TRBV7-2 and TRBJ2-1; D might be TRBD1 or TRBD2, each matching 5 bases. CDR1 and CDR2 from the germline V gene are SGHTA and FQGNSA. This CDR3 region has 14 residues. Trimming removed 1 base at V and 7 bases at J, with 11 bases between. The CDR3 coding sequence is TGTGCCAGCAGCTTAGGGTGGGACGAGAATGAGCAGTTCTTC. Translation gives CASSLGWDENEQFF. Looking up the rest from reference TRBV7-2 and TRBJ2-1 gives the full variable domain: GAGVSQSPSNKVTEKGKDVELRCDPISGHTALYWYRQSLGQGLEFLIYFQGNSAPDKSGLPSDRFSAERTGGSVSTLTIQRTQQEDSAVYLCASSLGWDENEQFFGPGTRLTVL.

The count of this clone is one. The chain carries TRBV7-8 and TRBJ2-1; no definite D call. Trimming removed 6 bases from V and 9 bases from J, with 12 bases in between. The CDR3 has 12 amino acids. Germline V gene data show CDR1 as SGHVS and CDR2 as FQNEAQ. CDR3 bases: TGTGCCAGCAGACCAAATCGCGGTGAGCAGTTCTTC. Its protein product is CASRPNRGEQFF.

Only a few counts were recorded for this clone. The J gene is TRBJ1-3, the V gene TRBV5-1; 7 bases are a match to TRBD1. The V and J ends lost 4 bases and 4 bases, in that order; junction bases with no gene match: 5. CDR1 SGHRS and CDR2 YFSETQ come from the germline V gene. CDR3 length equals 14 residues. This CDR3 is CASSLQGFGNTIYF. CDR3 nucleotides: TGCGCCAGCAGCCTACAGGGGTTCGGAAACACCATATATTTT.

The J gene is TRBJ2-7, the V gene TRBV29-1; TRBD1 agrees at 8 bases. V lost 6 bases to trimming and J lost 6 bases; unmatched junction nucleotides: 19. The CDR3 runs 16 residues. CDR1 SQVTM and CDR2 ANQGSEA come from the germline V gene. DNA of the CDR3: TGCAGCGTCGGACAGGGTGTCATCGTGCCTAGGAGCGAGCAGTACTTC. Translated, it gives CSVGQGVIVPRSEQYF.